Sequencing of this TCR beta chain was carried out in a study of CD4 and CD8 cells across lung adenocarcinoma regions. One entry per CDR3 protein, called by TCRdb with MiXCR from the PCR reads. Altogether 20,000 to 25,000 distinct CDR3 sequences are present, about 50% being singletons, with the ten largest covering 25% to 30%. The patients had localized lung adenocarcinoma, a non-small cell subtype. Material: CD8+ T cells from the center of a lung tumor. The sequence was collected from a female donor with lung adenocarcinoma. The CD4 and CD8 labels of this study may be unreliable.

The CDR3 loop reads CASSQDIRRTNNEQFF. The CDR3 region has the DNA TGTGCCAGCAGCCAAGATATCCGCAGGACAAACAATGAGCAGTTCTTC. This chain uses TRBV3-1 with TRBJ2-1; a weak D match, TRBD1 (5 bases). In germline, CDR1 is LGHDT, CDR2 YNNKEL (reference sequence). The CDR3 is 16 residues long. V lost 0 bases and J 5 bases, leaving 14 bases between the germline ends.